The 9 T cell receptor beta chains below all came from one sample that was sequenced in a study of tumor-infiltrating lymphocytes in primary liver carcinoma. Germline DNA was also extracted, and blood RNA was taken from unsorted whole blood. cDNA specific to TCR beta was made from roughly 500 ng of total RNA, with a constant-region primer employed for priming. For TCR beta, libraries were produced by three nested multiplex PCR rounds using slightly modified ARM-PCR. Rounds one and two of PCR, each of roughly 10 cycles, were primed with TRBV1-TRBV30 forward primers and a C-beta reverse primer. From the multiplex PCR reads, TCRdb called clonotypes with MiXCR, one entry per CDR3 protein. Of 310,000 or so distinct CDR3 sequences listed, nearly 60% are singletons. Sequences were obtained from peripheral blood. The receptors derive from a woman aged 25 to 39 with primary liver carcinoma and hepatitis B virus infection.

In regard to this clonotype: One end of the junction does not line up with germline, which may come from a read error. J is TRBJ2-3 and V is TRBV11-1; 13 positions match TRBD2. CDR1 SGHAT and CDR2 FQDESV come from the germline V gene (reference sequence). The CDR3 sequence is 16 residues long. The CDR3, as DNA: TGCGCCAGCAGCCATGGGACTAGCGGGAAGTGGAATACGCAGTATTTT. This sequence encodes CASSHGTSGKWNTQYF.

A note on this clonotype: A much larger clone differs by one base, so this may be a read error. The CDR3, as DNA: TGTGCCAGCAGTTACACCAGGGTATCGGGAGGGACCCAGTACTTC. It is translated as CASSYTRVSGGTQYF. This chain connects TRBV6-2 or TRBV6-3 to TRBJ2-5; 7 positions match TRBD2. Trimming removed 2 bases from V and 7 bases from J; junction bases left unmatched: 10. Germline values: CDR1 MNHEY, CDR2 SVGEGT. The length of the CDR3 is 15 residues.

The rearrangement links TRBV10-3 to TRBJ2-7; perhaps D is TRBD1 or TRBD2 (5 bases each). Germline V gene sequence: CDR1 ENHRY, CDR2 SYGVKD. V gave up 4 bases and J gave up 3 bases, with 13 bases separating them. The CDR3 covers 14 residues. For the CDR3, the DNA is TGTGCCATCAGTGGAGGGGCACCACACTACGAGCAGTACTTC. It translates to CAISGGAPHYEQYF.

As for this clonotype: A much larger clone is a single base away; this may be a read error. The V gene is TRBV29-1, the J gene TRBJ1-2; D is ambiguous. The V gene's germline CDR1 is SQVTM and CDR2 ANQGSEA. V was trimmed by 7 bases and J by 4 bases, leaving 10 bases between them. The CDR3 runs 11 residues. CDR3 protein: CSGMNRYGYTF. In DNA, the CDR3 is TGCAGCGGTATGAACCGCTATGGCTACACCTTC.

CDR3 in DNA: TGTGCCATCAGTTGGTATTCAGGGGATGGCTACACCTTC. Protein: CAISWYSGDGYTF. The V gene is TRBV14, the J gene TRBJ1-2; D might be TRBD1 (6 bases). The CDR3 is made up of 13 amino acids. The germline CDR1 and CDR2 sequences are SGHDN and FVKESK. Deletions cut 10 bases from V and 6 bases from J, with 18 bases between. Drawing the rest from reference TRBV14 and TRBJ1-2, the complete variable domain is EAGVTQFPSHSVIEKGQTVTLRCDPISGHDNLYWYRRVMGKEIKFLLHFVKESKQDESGMPNNRFLAERTGGTYSTLKVQPAELEDSGVYFCAISWYSGDGYTFGSGTRLTVV.

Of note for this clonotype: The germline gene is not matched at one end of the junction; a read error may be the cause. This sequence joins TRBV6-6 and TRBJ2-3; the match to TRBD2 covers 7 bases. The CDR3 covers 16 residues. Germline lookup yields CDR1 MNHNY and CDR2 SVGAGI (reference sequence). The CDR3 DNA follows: TGTGCCAGCAGTTGCTGGATCCGGCGGGAGAAAGAGACCCAGTACTTT. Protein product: CASSCWIRREKETQYF.

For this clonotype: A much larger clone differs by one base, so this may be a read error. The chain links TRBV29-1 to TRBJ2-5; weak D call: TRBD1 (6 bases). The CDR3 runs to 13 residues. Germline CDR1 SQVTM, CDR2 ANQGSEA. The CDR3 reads CSVERTAQEIQYF. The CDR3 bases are TGCAGCGTCGAAAGGACAGCCCAAGAGATCCAGTACTTC.

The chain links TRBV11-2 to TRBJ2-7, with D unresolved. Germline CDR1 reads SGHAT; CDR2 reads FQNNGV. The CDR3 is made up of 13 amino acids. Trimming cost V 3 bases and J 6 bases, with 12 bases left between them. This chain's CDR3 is CASSFGGSREQYF. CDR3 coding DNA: TGTGCCAGCAGCTTCGGTGGCAGCCGCGAGCAGTACTTC.

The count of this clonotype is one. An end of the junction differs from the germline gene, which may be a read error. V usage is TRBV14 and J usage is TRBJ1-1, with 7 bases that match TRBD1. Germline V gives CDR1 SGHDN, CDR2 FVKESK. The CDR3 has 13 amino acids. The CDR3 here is CASSRQGTMRLVF. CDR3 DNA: TGTGCCAGCAGCCGACAGGGAACGATGCGGTTGGTCTTT. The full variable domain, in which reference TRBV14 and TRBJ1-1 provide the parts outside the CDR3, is EAGVTQFPSHSVIEKGQTVTLRCDPISGHDNLYWYRRVMGKEIKFLLHFVKESKQDESGMPNNRFLAERTGGTYSTLKVQPAELEDSGVYFCASSRQGTMRLVFGQGTRLTVV.